Presented here are 18 T cell receptor beta chains from one specimen sequenced in a study of T cell repertoires in cytomegalovirus infection. These receptors' antigens are unknown. TCRdb reprocessed the reads via MiXCR and lists one record per CDR3 protein. This sample has 380,000 or so distinct CDR3 sequences, with about 35% found just once. The starting material was cultured PBMCs, obtained from culture after CMV antigen stimulation. The receptors were gathered from a human donor in good health (CMV status not recorded). Some clones in this sample may be carry-over from other donors' samples.

The rearrangement uses TRBV6-1 and TRBJ2-1; D is possibly TRBD2 (5 bases). Germline assignment: CDR1 MNHNS and CDR2 SASEGT. CDR3 length: 15 residues. V lost 2 bases and J lost 2, with 10 bases in between. The CDR3 coding sequence is TGTGCCAGCAGTGAAAGGCGGGCCCCCTACAATGAGCAGTTCTTC. Its translation: CASSERRAPYNEQFF.

The gene calls are TRBV15 and TRBJ1-1, with no clear D. The CDR3 is made up of 15 amino acids. Germline CDR1 and CDR2: LNHNV and YYDKDF (reference sequence). V was trimmed by 1 base and J by 3 bases, leaving 12 bases between them. Here the CDR3 reads CATSRVRGWDTEAFF. The CDR3 coding sequence is TGTGCCACCAGCAGAGTTCGAGGGTGGGACACTGAAGCTTTCTTT.

The chain uses TRBV6-5 and TRBJ2-1, with 10 bases lining up with TRBD2. This CDR3 region has 15 residues. Germline V gives CDR1 MNHEY, CDR2 SVGAGI. V trimming: 0 bases; J trimming: 7 bases; junction bases outside the gene matches: 3. The CDR3, as DNA: TGTGCCAGCAGTTACTCTTCTAGCGGGAGAAATGAGCAGTTCTTC. Its translation is CASSYSSSGRNEQFF.

The chain recombines TRBV7-2 with TRBJ1-6, with a tentative D call TRBD1 (6 bases). V gave up 1 base and J gave up 10 bases, with 8 bases separating them. CDR3 size: 13 residues. Germline assignment: CDR1 SGHTA and CDR2 FQGNSA. CDR3: CASSLVQGSPLHF. For the CDR3, the DNA is TGTGCCAGCAGCTTAGTTCAGGGGTCACCCCTCCACTTT.

V usage is TRBV6-2 or TRBV6-3 and J usage is TRBJ2-1; 9 bases match TRBD2. J was trimmed by 9 bases and V by 5 bases; bases with no gene match: 14. The CDR3 loop spans 16 amino acids. Germline CDR1 is MNHEY and CDR2 is SVGEGT. CDR3 coding DNA: TGTGCCAGCAGTGACGTAGCGGGAGAGCCTCGAAGTGAGCAGTTCTTC. Translating gives CASSDVAGEPRSEQFF.

This clonotype was observed a few times. The chain uses TRBV12-5 and TRBJ2-7, with D perhaps TRBD2 (5 bases). The CDR3 spans 13 residues. Trimming took 3 bases from V and 2 from J, leaving 8 bases between them. The V gene's germline CDR1 is LGHNT and CDR2 FRNRAP. The CDR3 DNA sequence: TGTGCTAGTGGTTTAAGCGGTGCCTACGAGCAGTACTTC. It specifies CASGLSGAYEQYF.

The chain employs TRBV4-2 and TRBJ2-7; D is ambiguous. The length of the CDR3 is 13 residues. V lost 4 bases and J lost 5, with 12 bases in between. CDR1 is LGHNA, CDR2 YNFKEQ, per germline. In nucleotides, the CDR3 is TGTGCCAGCAGCCGAGACTCCTTGAACGAGCAGTACTTC. The encoded protein is CASSRDSLNEQYF.

This chain links TRBV19 with TRBJ2-2; TRBD2 matches 8 bases. The germline CDR1 and CDR2 sequences are LNHDA and SQIVND (reference sequence). CDR3 length equals 16 residues. The V gene end was trimmed by 1 base and the J gene end by 5 bases; junction bases not matched to a gene: 6. Here the CDR3 DNA reads TGTGCCAGTAGTATAGGACTAGCGCCTCAAACCGGGGAGCTGTTTTTT. Protein sequence: CASSIGLAPQTGELFF.

The V and J genes are TRBV6-6 and TRBJ1-4, with D tentatively TRBD1 (6 bases). Per the germline V gene, CDR1 is MNHNY and CDR2 is SVGAGI (reference sequence). Trimming removed 3 bases from V and 7 bases from J, with 15 bases in between. The CDR3 covers 15 residues. CDR3 sequence: CASSYLGAHLEKLFF. In DNA form, the CDR3 reads TGTGCCAGCAGTTATTTGGGGGCGCATCTTGAAAAACTGTTTTTT.

The table lists this clonotype with many counts. This chain joins TRBV7-2 and TRBJ1-2, with 7 bases lining up with TRBD1. Trimming took 3 bases from V and 1 from J; bases not matched to a gene: 11. Per the germline V gene, CDR1 is SGHTA and CDR2 is FQGNSA. This CDR3 comprises 17 residues. The DNA of the CDR3 is TGTGCCAGCAGCTTTCCACAGGGGTCGGATTTTAACTATGGCTACACCTTC. Amino acids: CASSFPQGSDFNYGYTF.

This chain uses TRBV19 with TRBJ2-3; 13 positions match TRBD2. Germline CDR1 and CDR2: LNHDA and SQIVND (reference sequence). This CDR3 contains 15 residues. V lost 7 bases and J lost 2; bases outside the gene matches: 3. In DNA form, the CDR3 reads TGTGCCAGTATCGGGACTAGCGGGACCACAGATACGCAGTATTTT. It specifies CASIGTSGTTDTQYF.

J is TRBJ2-1 and V is TRBV19; a possible D gene is TRBD1 (6 bases). Trimming shortened V by 5 bases and J by 7 bases, and 15 bases separated the two germline ends. This CDR3 is built from 14 residues. The germline gives CDR1 LNHDA, CDR2 SQIVND (reference sequence). CDR3 protein: CASSEAARGNEQFF. CDR3 coding DNA: TGTGCCAGTAGTGAGGCGGCAAGGGGGAATGAGCAGTTCTTC.

The genes are TRBV29-1 and TRBJ2-5; D is perhaps TRBD1 (6 bases). The CDR3 length is 14 residues. V gave up 3 bases and J gave up 1 base, with 12 bases separating them. Germline V gives CDR1 SQVTM, CDR2 ANQGSEA. The CDR3 spells CSVEPTGFQETQYF. As DNA, the CDR3 is TGCAGCGTTGAGCCGACAGGATTCCAAGAGACCCAGTACTTC.

The chain couples TRBV24-1 to TRBJ2-3; D is tentatively TRBD1 or TRBD2 (5 bases each). CDR3 length equals 15 residues. Germline V gene lookup returns CDR1 KGHDR and CDR2 SFDVKD. Trimming removed 7 bases from V and 4 bases from J, with 17 bases in between. The CDR3 sequence: CATSTRDATADTQYF. The CDR3 DNA reads TGTGCCACCAGCACCCGGGACGCCACCGCAGATACGCAGTATTTT.

As regards this clonotype: This may come from a read error, since a much larger clone is one base off. This is likely a read error, given that the CDR3 carries no conserved phenylalanine or tryptophan at its end. The rearrangement uses TRBV7-8 and TRBJ1-2; maybe TRBD1 (6 bases). CDR3 length equals 15 residues. Per the germline V gene, CDR1 is SGHVS and CDR2 is FQNEAQ. With 5 bases removed from V and 4 bases from J, the gap between germline ends came to 17 bases. CDR3 DNA: TGTGCCAGCAGCCCTAGGCCAGGGGAGGCCTATGGCTACACCGTC. As protein: CASSPRPGEAYGYTV.

J is TRBJ2-1 and V is TRBV5-4; perhaps TRBD1 as D (7 bases). Germline CDR1 and CDR2: SGHNT and YYREEE (reference sequence). V gave up 0 bases and J gave up 6 bases, with 13 bases separating them. CDR3 size: 15 residues. The DNA of the CDR3 is TGTGCCAGCAGCTTGGGCCAGGGGGGTTTCAATGAGCAGTTCTTC. Translation: CASSLGQGGFNEQFF.

This clonotype has a single count. The chain recombines TRBV28 with TRBJ2-5; D perhaps matches TRBD1 (6 bases). Per the germline V gene, CDR1 is MDHEN and CDR2 is SYDVKM. The germline V and J ends were trimmed by 5 bases and 5 bases, with 15 bases remaining between them. The CDR3 consists of 14 residues. For the CDR3, the DNA is TGTGCCAGCAGTCTTCAGGGGAATTTGGAGACCCAGTACTTC. This sequence encodes CASSLQGNLETQYF.

V and J are TRBV15 and TRBJ2-2, with 16 bases lining up with TRBD2. V gave up 4 bases and J gave up 4 bases; unmatched junction bases: 6. This CDR3 comprises 18 residues. CDR1 LNHNV and CDR2 YYDKDF come from the germline V gene (reference sequence). The CDR3 nucleotides are TGTGCCACCAGCATGGGACTAGCGGGAGGGCCCCGCACCGGGGAGCTGTTTTTT. Translated, it gives CATSMGLAGGPRTGELFF.